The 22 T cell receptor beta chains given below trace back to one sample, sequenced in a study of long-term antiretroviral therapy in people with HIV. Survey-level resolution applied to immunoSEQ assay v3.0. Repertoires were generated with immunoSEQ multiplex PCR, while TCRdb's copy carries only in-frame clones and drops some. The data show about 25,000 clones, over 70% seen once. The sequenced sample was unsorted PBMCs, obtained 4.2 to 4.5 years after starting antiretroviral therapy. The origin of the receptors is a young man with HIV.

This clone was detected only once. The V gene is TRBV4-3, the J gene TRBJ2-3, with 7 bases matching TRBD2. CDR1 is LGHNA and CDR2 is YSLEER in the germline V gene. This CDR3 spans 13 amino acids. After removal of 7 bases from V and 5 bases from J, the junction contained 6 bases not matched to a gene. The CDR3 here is CASNFGEGDTQYF. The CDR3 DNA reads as TGCGCCAGCAACTTCGGGGAGGGAGATACGCAGTATTTT.

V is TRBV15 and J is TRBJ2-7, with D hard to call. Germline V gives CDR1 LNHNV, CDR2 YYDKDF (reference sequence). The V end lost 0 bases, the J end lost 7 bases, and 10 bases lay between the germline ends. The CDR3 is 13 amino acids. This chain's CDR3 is CATSRDPRQEQYF. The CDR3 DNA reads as TGTGCCACCAGCAGAGATCCCCGGCAGGAGCAGTACTTC. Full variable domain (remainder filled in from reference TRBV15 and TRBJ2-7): DAMVIQNPRYQVTQFGKPVTLSCSQTLNHNVMYWYQQKSSQAPKLLFHYYDKDFNNEADTPDNFQSRRPNTSFCFLDIRSPGLGDTAMYLCATSRDPRQEQYFGPGTRLTVT.

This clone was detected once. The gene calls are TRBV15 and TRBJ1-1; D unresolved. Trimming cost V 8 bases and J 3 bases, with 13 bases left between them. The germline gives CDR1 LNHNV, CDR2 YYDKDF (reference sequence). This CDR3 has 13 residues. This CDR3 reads CATGRAVDTEAFF. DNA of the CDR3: TGTGCCACCGGACGAGCGGTGGACACTGAAGCTTTCTTT.

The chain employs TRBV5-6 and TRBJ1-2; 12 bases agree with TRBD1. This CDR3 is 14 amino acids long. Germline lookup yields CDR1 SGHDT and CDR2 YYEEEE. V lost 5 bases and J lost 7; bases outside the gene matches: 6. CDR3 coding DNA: TGTGCCAGCAGGCTGGGACAGGGGGCGGGTGGCTACACCTTC. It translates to CASRLGQGAGGYTF.

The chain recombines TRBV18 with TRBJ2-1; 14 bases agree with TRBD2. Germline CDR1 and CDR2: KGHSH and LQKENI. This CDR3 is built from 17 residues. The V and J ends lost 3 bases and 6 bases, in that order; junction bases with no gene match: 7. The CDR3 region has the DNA TGTGCCAGCTCACCGAAGACTAGCGGGGGGGGGATCAATGAGCAGTTCTTC. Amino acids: CASSPKTSGGGINEQFF.

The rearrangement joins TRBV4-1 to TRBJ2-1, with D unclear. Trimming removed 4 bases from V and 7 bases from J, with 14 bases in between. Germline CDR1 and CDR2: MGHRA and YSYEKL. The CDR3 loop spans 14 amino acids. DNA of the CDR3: TGCGCCAGCAGCCGTACCGTGGTGAATAATGAGCAGTTCTTC. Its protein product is CASSRTVVNNEQFF.

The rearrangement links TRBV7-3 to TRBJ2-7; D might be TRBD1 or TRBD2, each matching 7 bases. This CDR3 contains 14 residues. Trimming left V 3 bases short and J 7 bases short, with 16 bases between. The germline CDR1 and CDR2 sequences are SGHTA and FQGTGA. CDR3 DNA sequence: TGTGCCAGCAGCTTCCAGGGGGGGACCGGGGAGCAGTACTTC. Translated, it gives CASSFQGGTGEQYF.

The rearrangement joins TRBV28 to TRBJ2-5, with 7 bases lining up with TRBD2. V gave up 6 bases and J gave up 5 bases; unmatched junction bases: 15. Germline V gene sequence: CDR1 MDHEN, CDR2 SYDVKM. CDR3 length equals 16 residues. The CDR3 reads CASSHPKGGWMETQYF. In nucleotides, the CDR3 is TGTGCCAGCAGCCACCCCAAGGGAGGGTGGATGGAGACCCAGTACTTC.

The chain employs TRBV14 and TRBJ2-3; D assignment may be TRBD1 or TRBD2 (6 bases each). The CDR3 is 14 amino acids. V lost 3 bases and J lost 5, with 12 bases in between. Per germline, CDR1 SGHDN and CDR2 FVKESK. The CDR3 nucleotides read TGTGCCAGCAGCCACTTAGGGGGGCAAGATACGCAGTATTTT. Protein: CASSHLGGQDTQYF.

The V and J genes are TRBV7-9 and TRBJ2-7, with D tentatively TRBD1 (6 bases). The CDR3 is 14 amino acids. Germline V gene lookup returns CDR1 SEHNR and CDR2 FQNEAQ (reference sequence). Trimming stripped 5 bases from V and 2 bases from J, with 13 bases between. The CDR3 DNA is TGTGCCAGCAGCGGGCGGACAGCCGCCTACGAGCAGTACTTC. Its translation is CASSGRTAAYEQYF.

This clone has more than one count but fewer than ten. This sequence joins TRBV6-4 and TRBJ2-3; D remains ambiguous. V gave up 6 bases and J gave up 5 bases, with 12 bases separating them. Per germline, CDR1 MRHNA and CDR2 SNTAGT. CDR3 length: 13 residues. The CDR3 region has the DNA TGTGCCAGCAGCCTAAAACCAGAAGATACGCAGTATTTT. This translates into CASSLKPEDTQYF.

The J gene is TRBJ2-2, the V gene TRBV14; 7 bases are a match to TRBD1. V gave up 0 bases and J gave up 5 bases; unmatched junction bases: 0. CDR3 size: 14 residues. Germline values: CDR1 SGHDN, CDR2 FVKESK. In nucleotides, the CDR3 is TGTGCCAGCAGCCAAGAACAGGGGACCGGGGAGCTGTTTTTT. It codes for CASSQEQGTGELFF.

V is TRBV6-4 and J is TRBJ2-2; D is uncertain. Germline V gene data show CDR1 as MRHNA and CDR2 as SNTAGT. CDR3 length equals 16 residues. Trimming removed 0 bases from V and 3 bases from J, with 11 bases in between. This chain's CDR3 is CASSDSISTYTGELFF. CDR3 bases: TGTGCCAGCAGTGACTCGATCTCAACCTACACCGGGGAGCTGTTTTTT.

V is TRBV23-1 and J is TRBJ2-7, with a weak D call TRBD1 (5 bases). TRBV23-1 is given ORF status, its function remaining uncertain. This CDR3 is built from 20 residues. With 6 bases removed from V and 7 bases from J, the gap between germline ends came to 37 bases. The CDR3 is CASSQVSQGAADEVYEEQYF. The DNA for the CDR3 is TGCGCCAGCAGCCAGGTAAGCCAAGGGGCAGCCGACGAGGTATATGAAGAGCAGTACTTC.

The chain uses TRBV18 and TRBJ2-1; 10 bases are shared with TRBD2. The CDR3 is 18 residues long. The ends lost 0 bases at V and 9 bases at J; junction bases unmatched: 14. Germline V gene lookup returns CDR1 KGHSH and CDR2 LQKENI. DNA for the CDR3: TGTGCCAGCTCACCACCGGGGACACTAGCGGGGAGACTTAGTGAGCAGTTCTTC. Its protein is CASSPPGTLAGRLSEQFF.

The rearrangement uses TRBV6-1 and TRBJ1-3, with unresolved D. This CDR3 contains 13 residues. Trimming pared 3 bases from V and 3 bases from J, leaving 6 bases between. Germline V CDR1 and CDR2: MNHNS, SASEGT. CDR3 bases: TGTGCCAGCAGTGAGGAAGGTGGAAACACCATATATTTT. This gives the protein CASSEEGGNTIYF.

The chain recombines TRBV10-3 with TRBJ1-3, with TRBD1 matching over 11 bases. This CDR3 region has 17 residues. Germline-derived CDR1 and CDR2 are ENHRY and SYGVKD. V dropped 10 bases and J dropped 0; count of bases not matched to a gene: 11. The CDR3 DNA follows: TGTGCCACTGGTCCCGGGACAGGGGGATCCTCTGGAAACACCATATATTTT. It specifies CATGPGTGGSSGNTIYF.

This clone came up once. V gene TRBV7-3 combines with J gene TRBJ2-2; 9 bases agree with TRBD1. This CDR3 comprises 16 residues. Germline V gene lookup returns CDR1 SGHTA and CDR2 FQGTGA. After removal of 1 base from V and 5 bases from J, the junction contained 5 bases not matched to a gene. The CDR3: CASSLSAGTGTGELFF. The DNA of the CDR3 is TGTGCCAGCAGCTTAAGCGCAGGGACAGGGACCGGGGAGCTGTTTTTT.

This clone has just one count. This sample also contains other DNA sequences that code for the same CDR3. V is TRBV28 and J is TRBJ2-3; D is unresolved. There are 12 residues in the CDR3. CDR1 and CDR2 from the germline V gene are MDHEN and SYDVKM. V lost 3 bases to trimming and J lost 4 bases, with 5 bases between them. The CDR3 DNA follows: TGTGCCAGCAGTTTCGGTGCAGATACGCAGTATTTT. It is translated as CASSFGADTQYF.

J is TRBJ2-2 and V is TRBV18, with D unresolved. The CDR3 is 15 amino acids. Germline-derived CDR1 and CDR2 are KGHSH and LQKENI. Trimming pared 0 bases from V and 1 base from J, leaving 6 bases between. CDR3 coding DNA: TGTGCCAGCTCACCACCATCACAGAACACCGGGGAGCTGTTTTTT. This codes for CASSPPSQNTGELFF.

The DNA of the CDR3 is TGTGCCAGCAGCCAAGAGACAGGGTCCTACGAGCAGTACTTC. Amino acid sequence: CASSQETGSYEQYF. The chain uses TRBV6-4 and TRBJ2-7; 7 bases match TRBD1. The germline V gene has CDR1 MRHNA and CDR2 SNTAGT. The J segment lost 1 base and the V segment lost 6 bases, leaving 6 bases of the junction unmatched. This CDR3 region has 14 residues.

CDR3 protein: CASSLSGTGFSTEAFF. The CDR3 nucleotides are TGTGCCAGCAGTTTATCCGGGACAGGGTTTAGCACTGAAGCTTTCTTT. This sequence joins TRBV27 and TRBJ1-1, with 9 bases aligning to TRBD1. This CDR3 contains 16 residues. The V and J ends lost 0 bases and 4 bases, in that order; junction bases with no gene match: 6. Germline assignment: CDR1 MNHEY and CDR2 SMNVEV (reference sequence).